This T cell receptor (beta chain) is drawn from a study of blood T cell repertoires in COVID-19 (dated by TCRdb to 2018 to 2020). About the full investigation: The collaborator samples originated in the United States, Italy and Spain and spanned the acute and convalescent phases of COVID-19. Deeply sampled blood TCRbeta repertoires from subjects exposed to, actively infected with, or recovered from COVID-19 were included in the dataset. A de-identified subject ID, COVID-19 status, age in years and sex were almost always included in the sample metadata. Where available, HLA class I and class II types were obtained from metadata supplied by the sample provider rather than from assay-based typing. The prospective study material was composed of cDNA or gDNA derived from T cells, B-cell-depleted T cells, or PBMCs. Samples were obtained from the ongoing ImmuneRACE study (first 160 participants) and from 950 to 1,500 subjects provided by 6 global collaborators. A freely available public database, intended as a resource for researchers studying the immune response to SARS-CoV-2, is where the repertoires were released. Summary of the overall study and its limitations: How much clinical and demographic metadata was included differed by source and by participant, and the metadata was provided uncurated.

The junction shows trimming of 8 bases on V and 6 bases on J, plus 11 bases between the germline ends. Including the terminal cysteine and phenylalanine, the CDR3 comprises 12 residues. Only CDR3 DNA is held: 36 bases, read in frame from base 1. The germline V gene (reference sequence) supplies CDR1 MNHEY and CDR2 SMNVEV. TCRbeta CDR3 regions were amplified from genomic DNA using the immunoSEQ Assay, a bias-controlled multiplex PCR. The study's own analysis went as follows. Nucleated cell counts per sample were estimated from amplification of reference gene primers within the assay. To quantify the absolute abundance of each unique TCRbeta CDR3 rearrangement, sequence reads were collapsed and filtered. For each sample, productive Simpson clonality was calculated as the square root of Simpson's diversity index over productive rearrangements. TCRdb retrieved this table from immuneACCESS and kept in-frame rearrangements only. Not all clones are present; in checked studies, unresolved V genes account for under half, and no reason is known for the remainder. The V and J calls and clone size come from that table; D and trimming were worked out from the DNA. Counted in this sample were 100,000 or so clones; 85% of them appeared once. In total, the top ten clones hold about 1.7% of the sample.

Each collaborating institution followed its own protocols to collect whole blood in K2EDTA tubes. Collaborator samples were shipped for TCRbeta analysis as frozen whole blood, isolated PBMCs, or DNA extracted from either sample type. Concerning this clone: No cognate antigen has been identified for it. Per-nucleotide qualities are absent, and no much larger clonotype sits a single base away.

The sequence came from a woman aged 70-85 years with active or convalescent COVID-19. The rearranged segments are TRBV27 and TRBJ1-5; possibly the D gene is TRBD1, per 6 matching bases. Sequenced material: peripheral blood. The DNA is as follows: TGTGCCAGCTGTAGGGGGGGTCAGCCCCAGCATTTT. This sequence encodes CASCRGGQPQHF.